These 8 T cell receptor beta chains were all obtained from the same sample, sequenced in a study of tumor-infiltrating lymphocytes in primary liver carcinoma (dated by TCRdb to about 2017). The sequencer listed for this sample is Illumina HiSeq 2500. Using a constant-region primer and ProtoScript II reverse transcriptase, TCRbeta-specific cDNA was reverse-transcribed from 500 to 650 ng total RNA. Construction of the TCRbeta libraries relied on three nested rounds of multiplex PCR, following a slightly modified ARM-PCR procedure. Each of the first two PCR rounds ran for nine to eleven cycles and used multiplex TRBV1-TRBV30 forward primers together with a Cbeta reverse primer. TCRdb reanalyzed the raw reads on its own, using fastp at Q25 for trimming and MiXCR for clone calling, and kept in-frame beta chains. Identical CDR3 proteins give one entry, which carries the most common genes and DNA. This sample lists about 84,000 distinct CDR3 sequences; more than 65% were detected once. Approximately 19% of the sample comes from the top ten.

Total RNA and DNA were co-extracted without cell sorting from approximately 20-30 mg of bulk tissue using the AllPrep DNA/RNA mini kit. Source material: liver tumor tissue from sampling region 1. Interpreted using the paper, the cell subset or site label stands for: tumor region T1, superior pole. The receptors stem from a man in his forties or fifties with primary liver carcinoma and hepatitis B virus infection.

Of note for this clonotype: The conserved final phenylalanine or tryptophan is absent from the CDR3, which likely points to a read error. The DNA is omitted, as the CDR3 cannot be located on it reliably, and the CDR3 follows TCRdb's listing. The chain joins TRBV14 to TRBJ2-7. Germline CDR1 reads SGHDN; CDR2 reads FVKESK. The CDR3 length equals 13 residues, ends included. The CDR3 sequence: CASSQGTYYEQYL.

Comment on this clonotype: In this CDR3 the conserved last residue, phenylalanine or tryptophan, is missing, so a read error is likely. The chain recombines TRBV2 with TRBJ2-6; D gene unclear. Looked up from germline, CDR1 is SNHLY and CDR2 is FYNNEI. The V end lost 3 bases, the J end lost 0 bases, and 3 bases lay between the germline ends. This CDR3 region has 14 residues. The CDR3 region has the DNA TGTGCCAGCAGTGATATCTCTGGGGCCAACGTCCTGACTCTC. This sequence encodes CASSDISGANVLTL.

The chain has TRBV29-1 and TRBJ2-5, with a weak D call TRBD2 (6 bases). Germline V lookup: CDR1 SQVTM, CDR2 ANQGSEA. Trimming removed 6 bases at V and 7 bases at J, with 15 bases between. The CDR3 length is 12 residues. CDR3 coding DNA: TGCAGCGTCGTTGGGGTGGGAGGGACCCAGTACTTC. It encodes CSVVGVGGTQYF.

The rearrangement links TRBV5-1 to TRBJ1-5; D perhaps matches TRBD2 (6 bases). The J call may be mistaken, given a closer DNA end match to TRBJ2-3. Germline CDR1 SGHRS, CDR2 YFSETQ. The CDR3 length is 14 residues. This chain's CDR3 is CASSYCDGGQPQYF. The DNA of the CDR3 is TGCGCCAGCAGCTATTGTGACGGGGGTCAGCCCCAGTATTTT.

This clonotype was detected a few times. One end of the junction varies from germline; a read error may be responsible. V and J are TRBV6-1 and TRBJ1-2; D not certain. Germline CDR1 is MNHNS and CDR2 is SASEGT. The CDR3 has 13 residues. The CDR3 DNA reads as TGTGCCAGCAGTGTGCCAGATCTATATGGCTACGCCTTC. Amino acid sequence: CASSVPDLYGYAF.

This clonotype was seen only once. The V and J genes are TRBV28 and TRBJ1-1, with D perhaps matching TRBD1 (6 bases). The CDR3 is made up of 14 amino acids. Trimming took 4 bases from V and 14 from J, leaving 23 bases between them. Per the germline V gene, CDR1 is MDHEN and CDR2 is SYDVKM. The DNA for the CDR3 is TGTGCCAGCAGTTCCCCACAGGGAGCCACTGAAGGGTTCTTT. Protein product: CASSSPQGATEGFF.

Points on this clonotype: This CDR3 is missing its conserved last phenylalanine or tryptophan, likely due to a read error. The DNA is omitted, as the CDR3 cannot be located on it reliably, and the CDR3 follows TCRdb's listing. The chain recombines TRBV11-1 with TRBJ2-1; the table assigns TRBD2, which was not confirmed against the DNA. Inclusive of both ends, the CDR3 amounts to 17 amino acids. Germline CDR1 SGHAT, CDR2 FQDESV (reference sequence). This CDR3 reads CASSLGLAGEVDNDQLI.

J is TRBJ2-3 and V is TRBV29-1; D possibly corresponds to TRBD2 (6 bases). The CDR3 totals 14 residues. The V and J ends lost 6 bases and 5 bases respectively, with 18 bases between them. Germline V CDR1 and CDR2: SQVTM, ANQGSEA. Here the CDR3 DNA reads TGCAGCGTCTCCGGAGGGCTGGTGGGAGATACGCAGTATTTT. Protein sequence: CSVSGGLVGDTQYF.